A selection of T cell receptor beta chains follows, all from one sample in a study of T cell responses to AZD1222 COVID-19 vaccine. The assay was immunoSEQ multiplex PCR, and TCRdb's table has in-frame clones only and misses some. Seen here are about 97,000 clones, 70% to 90% observed once, and the top ten hold less than 3%. The sequencing here drew on peripheral blood, taken on day 0 of AZD1222 vaccination. The source is an adult in good health. CDR3s include the opening cysteine and the closing phenylalanine or tryptophan. The D gene is left open where the match is weak. Size is omitted from some rows. Given values are once, few, many or a class for expanded clones.

>-|TRBD1|TRBV2|TRBJ1-2|14
CASSDRGQGLGYTF
TGTGCCAGCAGTGATCGTGGACAGGGGTTAGGCTACACCTTC
>-|-|TRBV3-1/TRBV3-2|TRBJ1-3|15
CASSQEGRVGNTIYF
TGTGCCAGCAGCCAGGAAGGCAGGGTCGGAAACACCATATATTTT
>-|-|TRBV7-2|TRBJ2-7|13
CASSLGLFYEQYF
TGTGCCAGCAGCTTAGGTCTCTTCTACGAGCAGTACTTC
>once|-|TRBV6-5|TRBJ2-7|13
CASSFSGTYEQYF
TGTGCCAGCAGTTTTTCGGGGACCTACGAGCAGTACTTC
>-|-|TRBV9|TRBJ2-7|15
CASSVATGPSYEQYF
TGTGCCAGCAGCGTAGCTACAGGACCCTCCTACGAGCAGTACTTC
>-|-|TRBV20-1|TRBJ2-7|11
CSASTAREQYF
TGCAGTGCTAGCACGGCTCGCGAGCAGTACTTC
>-|-|TRBV5-1|TRBJ2-7|16
CASSFSSTGLSYEQYF
TGCGCCAGCAGCTTTTCGTCGACAGGCCTATCCTACGAGCAGTACTTC
>-|-|TRBV30|TRBJ2-7|15
CAWSQLGGPSYEQYF
TGTGCCTGGAGTCAGTTAGGGGGACCCTCCTACGAGCAGTACTTC
>-|-|TRBV6-2/TRBV6-3|TRBJ1-3|16
CASSRGSESSGNTIYF
TGTGCCAGCAGCAGGGGCAGCGAGAGCTCTGGAAACACCATATATTTT
>-|TRBD1|TRBV11-3|TRBJ1-4|15
CASSLGGGGKEKLFF
TGTGCCAGCAGCTTAGGCGGAGGGGGCAAGGAAAAACTGTTTTTT
>-|-|TRBV21-1|TRBJ2-7|16
CASSNNTWESSYEQYF
TGTGCCAGCAGCAATAACACCTGGGAAAGCTCCTACGAGCAGTACTTC
>once|-|TRBV9|TRBJ2-3|15
CASSAGTAEADTQYF
TGTGCCAGCAGCGCCGGGACTGCCGAGGCAGATACGCAGTATTTT
>-|TRBD1|TRBV30|TRBJ1-2|14
CAWSELTGSYGYTF
TGTGCCTGGAGTGAACTGACAGGGAGTTATGGCTACACCTTC
>-|-|TRBV3-1/TRBV3-2|TRBJ2-5|14
CASSLLGQGETQYF
TGTGCCAGCAGCCTCCTAGGGCAGGGTGAGACCCAGTACTTC
>-|TRBD1|TRBV19|TRBJ1-2|13
CASSTPGQGRNTF
TGTGCCAGTAGTACCCCGGGACAGGGAAGGAACACCTTC
>-|-|TRBV2|TRBJ1-5|17
CASSESRGLGGNQPQHF
TGTGCCAGCAGTGAATCTCGGGGCCTGGGGGGCAATCAGCCCCAGCATTTT
>once|-|TRBV6-2/TRBV6-3|TRBJ2-6|17
CASSYSGQGDGANVLTF
TGTGCCAGCAGTTACTCTGGCCAGGGAGATGGGGCCAACGTCCTGACTTTC
>-|-|TRBV7-2|TRBJ1-1|15
CASSPARRSNTEAFF
TGTGCCAGCAGCCCTGCAAGGCGGTCGAACACTGAAGCTTTCTTT
>-|-|TRBV5-1|TRBJ1-5|16
CASSLEGYGSNQPQHF
TGCGCCAGCAGCTTGGAAGGGTACGGTAGCAATCAGCCCCAGCATTTT
>-|-|TRBV3-1/TRBV3-2|TRBJ1-4|15
CASSSRQVLGEKLFF
TGTGCCAGCAGCTCCCGCCAAGTCTTGGGGGAAAAACTGTTTTTT
>-|-|TRBV10-2|TRBJ1-1|14
CASSESTVNTEAFF
TGCGCCAGCAGTGAGTCGACAGTGAACACTGAAGCTTTCTTT
>-|-|TRBV5-1|TRBJ1-1|14
CASSLSPGASEAFF
TGCGCCAGCAGCTTGTCCCCAGGCGCTTCTGAAGCTTTCTTT
>-|-|TRBV15|TRBJ1-6|16
CATSSPMRGGDSPLHF
TGTGCCACCAGCAGTCCCATGAGGGGGGGCGATTCACCCCTCCACTTT
>-|-|TRBV11-3|TRBJ1-1|14
CASSFPAMNTEAFF
TGTGCCAGCAGCTTTCCGGCCATGAACACTGAAGCTTTCTTT
>-|-|TRBV7-3|TRBJ1-1|15
CASSLSTGARTEAFF
TGTGCCAGCAGCTTAAGTACGGGGGCCAGGACTGAAGCTTTCTTT
>-|TRBD2|TRBV5-1|TRBJ2-3|16
CASSARLAGGVDTQYF
TGCGCCAGCAGCGCGCGACTAGCGGGGGGTGTAGATACGCAGTATTTT
>-|-|TRBV7-2|TRBJ1-5|15
CASSLVGGEGQPQHF
TGTGCCAGCAGCTTAGTTGGGGGCGAGGGACAGCCCCAGCATTTT
>-|-|TRBV10-3|TRBJ1-1|14
CAISASATNTEAFF
TGTGCCATCAGTGCGTCCGCTACGAACACTGAAGCTTTCTTT
>-|-|TRBV5-3|TRBJ2-7|14
CARSLGRLSYEQYF
TGTGCCAGAAGCTTGGGACGCCTGTCCTACGAGCAGTACTTC
>-|-|TRBV5-8|TRBJ1-4|14
CASSHQRVNEKLFF
TGTGCCAGCAGCCATCAAAGGGTTAATGAAAAACTGTTTTTT
>-|-|TRBV5-5|TRBJ2-5|15
CASSLITGTRETQYF
TGTGCCAGCAGCTTGATAACAGGGACGAGAGAGACCCAGTACTTC
>-|TRBD1|TRBV9|TRBJ2-7|14
CASSEGTGGGEQYF
TGTGCCAGCAGCGAGGGGACAGGGGGAGGCGAGCAGTACTTC
>-|-|TRBV27|TRBJ2-7|15
CASSSTRGINYEQYF
TGTGCCAGCAGCTCAACCCGAGGGATAAACTACGAGCAGTACTTC
>-|-|TRBV5-5|TRBJ2-3|14
CASSLGSGVDTQYF
TGTGCCAGCAGCTTGGGGTCCGGGGTCGACACGCAGTATTTT
>-|-|TRBV7-2|TRBJ1-3|15
CASSLSTGLGNTIYF
TGTGCCAGCAGCTTGAGCACAGGGCTGGGAAACACCATATATTTT
>-|-|TRBV27|TRBJ1-1|15
CASRRTGTMNTEAFF
TGTGCCAGCCGAAGAACAGGGACCATGAACACTGAAGCTTTCTTT
>-|-|TRBV7-2|TRBJ2-4|16
CASSSQGSQAKNIQYF
TGTGCCAGCAGCTCCCAGGGGTCACAAGCCAAAAACATTCAGTACTTC
>-|-|TRBV6-5|TRBJ2-7|12
CASLDLSDEQYF
TGTGCCAGCTTAGACCTCTCGGACGAGCAGTACTTC
>-|-|TRBV19|TRBJ1-2|12
CASSPDGYGYTF
TGTGCCAGTAGTCCCGACGGCTATGGCTACACCTTC
>-|TRBD2|TRBV5-1|TRBJ2-7|16
CASSARGSGGPYEQYF
TGCGCCAGCAGCGCCCGAGGGAGCGGGGGACCCTACGAGCAGTACTTC
>-|-|TRBV4-1|TRBJ1-1|14
CASSQPVLNTEAFF
TGCGCCAGCAGCCAGCCGGTCCTGAACACTGAAGCTTTCTTT
>few|-|TRBV9|TRBJ1-2|14
CASSALGPSYGYTF
TGTGCCAGCAGCGCCCTGGGACCAAGCTATGGCTACACCTTC
>-|TRBD1|TRBV19|TRBJ1-2|14
CASSIKGALYGYTF
TGTGCCAGTAGTATAAAGGGGGCGCTTTATGGCTACACCTTC
>-|-|TRBV7-8|TRBJ1-5|12
CASSDYNQPQHF
TGTGCCAGCAGCGACTACAATCAGCCCCAGCATTTT
>-|-|TRBV9|TRBJ1-2|15
CASSVAKGANYGYTF
TGTGCCAGCAGCGTAGCTAAGGGAGCTAACTATGGCTACACCTTC
>-|TRBD1|TRBV11-2|TRBJ2-7|15
CASSQPDRGHREQYF
TGTGCCAGCAGCCAACCGGACAGGGGGCATAGAGAGCAGTACTTC
>-|-|TRBV5-1|TRBJ2-5|15
CASSLVAGVKETQYF
TGCGCCAGCAGCTTGGTGGCAGGGGTCAAAGAGACCCAGTACTTC
>-|-|TRBV7-9|TRBJ1-4|13
CASTRGSGEKLFF
TGTGCCAGCACGAGGGGTTCGGGTGAAAAACTGTTTTTT
>-|TRBD1|TRBV19|TRBJ1-6|14
CASSTDRGRSPLHF
TGTGCCAGTAGTACGGACAGGGGGCGGTCGCCCCTCCACTTT
>-|-|TRBV12-3/TRBV12-4|TRBJ2-1|13
CASSLAGRHEQFF
TGTGCCAGCAGTTTAGCGGGGAGACACGAGCAGTTCTTC
>-|-|TRBV6-2/TRBV6-3|TRBJ1-1|12
CASSRGGTEAFF
TGTGCCAGCAGCCGAGGGGGAACTGAAGCTTTCTTT
>once|TRBD1|TRBV4-3|TRBJ1-1|15
CASSQKTGMNTEAFF
TGCGCCAGCAGCCAAAAGACAGGGATGAACACTGAAGCTTTCTTT
>-|-|TRBV19|TRBJ2-6|18
CASKHSRRVYSGANVLTF
TGTGCCAGTAAACACTCAAGGAGGGTTTACTCTGGGGCCAACGTCCTGACTTTC
>-|TRBD2|TRBV7-9|TRBJ2-3|17
CASRGLSSGPLTDTQYF
TGTGCCAGCAGGGGACTATCTAGCGGACCCCTCACAGATACGCAGTATTTT
>-|-|TRBV19|TRBJ1-1|13
CASTTRSLTEAFF
TGTGCCAGTACCACACGCTCGCTCACTGAAGCTTTCTTT
>-|-|TRBV3-1/TRBV3-2|TRBJ1-3|15
CASSQEARSGNTIYF
TGTGCCAGCAGCCAAGAGGCGAGGTCTGGAAACACCATATATTTT
>-|TRBD1|TRBV20-1|TRBJ2-7|15
CSASSRDRSSYEQYF
TGCAGTGCTAGTTCCCGGGACAGATCCTCCTACGAGCAGTACTTC